The 15 T cell receptor beta chains in this list originate from one sample, sequenced in a study of blood T cell repertoires in COVID-19. Profiled with immunoSEQ multiplex PCR; TCRdb holds only in-frame clones, not every one. Among about 220,000 clones listed, approximately 77% were seen once. The sample taken for sequencing was peripheral blood. Every receptor here comes from a woman older than 75 with acute or convalescent COVID-19.

This clone was counted between two and nine times. V usage is TRBV5-1 and J usage is TRBJ2-3; tentatively, D is TRBD2 (7 bases). The CDR3 extends over 16 amino acids. The V end was cut by 0 bases, the J end by 1 base, with 12 bases between. CDR1 is SGHRS, CDR2 YFSETQ, per germline. CDR3 in amino acids: CASSLEGRGRTDTQYF. In nucleotides, the CDR3 is TGCGCCAGCAGCTTGGAAGGGCGGGGGCGCACAGATACGCAGTATTTT.

The chain recombines TRBV5-4 with TRBJ2-2, with D possibly matching TRBD1 (6 bases). V was trimmed by 4 bases and J by 0 bases, leaving 10 bases between them. CDR1 is SGHNT and CDR2 is YYREEE in the germline V gene (reference sequence). CDR3 length: 15 amino acids. In nucleotides, the CDR3 is TGTGCCAGCAGCCCGGACAGTTCGAACACCGGGGAGCTGTTTTTT. Translating it yields CASSPDSSNTGELFF.

J is TRBJ1-5 and V is TRBV15, with 7 bases fitting TRBD1. Germline loops: CDR1 LNHNV, CDR2 YYDKDF (reference sequence). CDR3 length equals 15 residues. Trimming removed 0 bases from V and 7 bases from J; junction bases left unmatched: 6. CDR3 bases: TGTGCCACCAGCAGAGATACAGGGGCGCAACAGCCCCAGCATTTT. Amino acids: CATSRDTGAQQPQHF.

The chain is built from TRBV15 and TRBJ2-2; D unresolved. The CDR3 is made up of 14 amino acids. V lost 3 bases, J lost 7 bases, and 12 bases lay in between. The germline V gene encodes CDR1 LNHNV and CDR2 YYDKDF (reference sequence). The CDR3 is CATSRGAQVGELFF. CDR3 bases: TGTGCCACCAGCAGGGGCGCACAAGTCGGGGAGCTGTTTTTT.

The chain is built from TRBV4-2 and TRBJ2-3, with D perhaps matching TRBD1 (5 bases). This CDR3 region has 13 residues. Looked up from germline, CDR1 is LGHNA and CDR2 is YNFKEQ. The ends were cut back, 8 bases at V and 1 base at J, with 10 bases in the middle. In nucleotides, the CDR3 is TGTGCCAGCCAGGTCAGGGGCACAGATACGCAGTATTTT. As protein: CASQVRGTDTQYF.

This chain connects TRBV6-5 to TRBJ2-1; 8 bases agree with TRBD1. CDR3 length: 13 residues. V was clipped by 5 bases and J by 8 bases; unmatched bases: 5. The V gene's germline CDR1 is MNHEY and CDR2 SVGAGI. The CDR3 DNA follows: TGTGCCAGCAGTAAACAGGGGGTCGATGAGCAGTTCTTC. Translation: CASSKQGVDEQFF.

A single count supports this clone. The genes are TRBV27 and TRBJ2-4; maybe TRBD1 (6 bases). The CDR3 consists of 16 residues. CDR1 is MNHEY and CDR2 is SMNVEV in the germline V gene (reference sequence). The V end lost 6 bases, the J end lost 0 bases, and 15 bases lay between the germline ends. Here the CDR3 DNA reads TGTGCCAGCAGCTTAGACAGGACCTTAGCCAAAAACATTCAGTACTTC. It yields the protein CASSLDRTLAKNIQYF.

The chain carries TRBV4-2 and TRBJ1-4, with 10 bases matching TRBD1. Germline lookup yields CDR1 LGHNA and CDR2 YNFKEQ. V shed 6 bases, J shed 8 bases, and the junction held 6 bases outside the gene matches. This CDR3 is built from 14 residues. DNA of the CDR3: TGTGCCAGCAGGTCCGGGACAGGGGTAGAAAAACTGTTTTTT. Translation gives CASRSGTGVEKLFF.

This sequence joins TRBV20-1 and TRBJ2-3; 9 nucleotides align to TRBD2. With 3 bases clipped from V and 4 bases from J, the junction kept 5 bases outside the gene matches. The CDR3 is made up of 14 amino acids. The germline gives CDR1 DFQATT, CDR2 SNEGSKA (reference sequence). The CDR3 here is CSASGRGGPDTQYF. The CDR3 DNA follows: TGCAGTGCTAGTGGGCGGGGGGGCCCAGATACGCAGTATTTT.

V and J are TRBV24-1 and TRBJ2-5; 13 bases are a match to TRBD2. Germline V gives CDR1 KGHDR, CDR2 SFDVKD. CDR3 length equals 17 residues. The junction had 8 bases not matched to a gene; V was cut back by 4 bases and J by 4 bases. The CDR3 bases are TGTGCCACCAGTGACTCCGGACTAGCGGGGGCGGCAGAGACCCAGTACTTC. Amino acid sequence: CATSDSGLAGAAETQYF.

This clone has more than one count but fewer than ten. The chain has TRBV6-6 and TRBJ1-2; perhaps TRBD1 as D (6 bases). The germline V gene has CDR1 MNHNY and CDR2 SVGAGI (reference sequence). With 9 bases removed from V and 4 bases from J, the gap between germline ends came to 15 bases. CDR3 length: 13 residues. CDR3: CASNREESYGYTF. The CDR3 coding sequence is TGTGCCAGTAACAGGGAAGAGAGCTATGGCTACACCTTC.

The rearrangement links TRBV7-9 to TRBJ1-1; a weak D match, TRBD1 (6 bases). CDR3 length: 14 residues. Trimming removed 5 bases from V and 1 base from J, with 11 bases in between. Germline V gives CDR1 SEHNR, CDR2 FQNEAQ (reference sequence). The CDR3 DNA reads as TGTGCCAGCAGCCCGGGGGGACAGAACACTGAAGCTTTCTTT. This translates into CASSPGGQNTEAFF.

This sequence joins TRBV3-1 (or the pseudogene TRBV3-2) and TRBJ1-2; TRBD1 matches 7 bases. Germline CDR1 LGHDT, CDR2 YNNKEL (reference sequence). There are 14 residues in the CDR3. V trimming: 2 bases; J trimming: 6 bases; junction bases outside the gene matches: 6. The CDR3 nucleotides are TGTGCCAGCAGCCAATTGGGACAGTCGAATGGCTACACCTTC. This codes for CASSQLGQSNGYTF.

V is TRBV6-5 and J is TRBJ1-5; 11 positions agree with TRBD1. CDR3 length: 13 residues. Germline V gene lookup returns CDR1 MNHEY and CDR2 SVGAGI. V was pared by 6 bases and J by 6 bases, with 1 base of the junction left unmatched. In nucleotides, the CDR3 is TGTGCCAGCAGGGGGACAGGGGGTCAGCCCCAGCATTTT. Translating it yields CASRGTGGQPQHF.

The V and J genes are TRBV14 and TRBJ1-1, with D perhaps matching TRBD1 (5 bases). Germline CDR1 reads SGHDN; CDR2 reads FVKESK. The CDR3 is made up of 13 amino acids. Between the trimmed V and J ends, which lost 4 bases and 5 bases, there was a span of 11 bases. The DNA for the CDR3 is TGTGCCAGCAGCCGGGGGGGTATAACTGAAGCTTTCTTT. Its protein product is CASSRGGITEAFF. The whole variable domain, remainder taken from reference TRBV14 and TRBJ1-1, is EAGVTQFPSHSVIEKGQTVTLRCDPISGHDNLYWYRRVMGKEIKFLLHFVKESKQDESGMPNNRFLAERTGGTYSTLKVQPAELEDSGVYFCASSRGGITEAFFGQGTRLTVV.